Each of the 20 T cell receptor beta chains below was sequenced from the same sample in a study of low-dose radiotherapy and immunotherapy resistance in tumors. Primers used for first-strand cDNA, a TRAV- and TRBV-specific set, covered both alpha and beta chains. The TCRs were subjected to amplification over around 19 PCR cycles employing a constant-region primer in conjunction with a V-primer adapter. TCRdb used MiXCR to reprocess the reads, holding one entry per CDR3 protein. The repertoire holds around 79,000 distinct CDR3 sequences, approximately 20% seen once, with 5.9% in the top ten. Time point of the sample: before trial treatment. Sequences were derived from PBMCs, sampled before treatment. These receptors all come from a male donor with prostate cancer.

This clonotype was observed many times. This rearrangement joins TRBV4-1 to TRBJ2-2; perhaps TRBD1 as D (6 bases). V was clipped by 3 bases and J by 6 bases, with 11 bases between them. Germline CDR1 is MGHRA and CDR2 is YSYEKL. This CDR3 is 14 amino acids long. In DNA form, the CDR3 reads TGCGCCAGCAGCCAGACAGGATTGGCCGGGGAGCTGTTTTTT. Translation: CASSQTGLAGELFF.

Concerning this clonotype: It is likely a read error: a sequence one base away is far more abundant. The rearrangement joins TRBV12-3 or TRBV12-4 to TRBJ2-5; 11 bases agree with TRBD2. The CDR3 is 15 amino acids. Trimming removed 6 bases from V and 11 bases from J; junction bases left unmatched: 14. DNA of the CDR3: TGTGCCAGCAGGCTAGCGGGAGGCCTTCACAATGAGCAGTACTTC. It translates to CASRLAGGLHNEQYF.

The rearrangement uses TRBV12-3 or TRBV12-4 and TRBJ2-1; tentative D call: TRBD2 (5 bases). The CDR3 loop spans 20 amino acids. V was cut by 3 bases and J by 0 bases, with 24 bases left in between. Here the CDR3 reads CASSFRPRGGRDSSYNEQFF. For the CDR3, the DNA is TGTGCCAGCAGTTTCCGGCCTAGAGGAGGACGGGATAGCTCCTACAATGAGCAGTTCTTC.

This clonotype showed up many times. This chain connects TRBV7-8 to TRBJ2-7, with no clear D. This CDR3 spans 13 amino acids. CDR1 and CDR2 from the germline V gene are SGHVS and FQNEAQ. Deletions cut 3 bases from V and 2 bases from J, with 8 bases between. The CDR3 DNA reads TGTGCCAGCAGCTTGGTTCCCACCTACGAGCAGTACTTC. Encoded protein: CASSLVPTYEQYF.

This clonotype was seen ten or more times. This sequence joins TRBV15 and TRBJ2-1; no definite D call. The CDR3 consists of 15 residues. CDR1 LNHNV and CDR2 YYDKDF come from the germline V gene (reference sequence). V lost 5 bases to trimming and J lost 4 bases, with 15 bases between them. The CDR3 loop reads CATSLDWNPYNEQFF. The CDR3 DNA follows: TGTGCCACCAGCCTAGACTGGAACCCTTACAATGAGCAGTTCTTC.

This clonotype occurred many times. V usage is TRBV15 and J usage is TRBJ2-2; D unresolved. V was shortened by 0 bases and J by 1 base, with 6 bases between the two germline ends. CDR1 and CDR2 (germline): LNHNV, YYDKDF (reference sequence). The CDR3 loop spans 15 amino acids. CDR3 region: CATSRDGVNTGELFF. As DNA, the CDR3 is TGTGCCACCAGCAGAGATGGGGTGAACACCGGGGAGCTGTTTTTT. The complete variable domain, with remaining parts taken from reference TRBV15 and TRBJ2-2, reads DAMVIQNPRYQVTQFGKPVTLSCSQTLNHNVMYWYQQKSSQAPKLLFHYYDKDFNNEADTPDNFQSRRPNTSFCFLDIRSPGLGDTAMYLCATSRDGVNTGELFFGEGSRLTVL.

Remarks on this clonotype: The CDR3 does not close with the conserved phenylalanine or tryptophan, likely indicating a read error. The chain joins TRBV13 to TRBJ1-1; D might be TRBD1 (5 bases). The CDR3 extends over 14 amino acids. Germline V gene data show CDR1 as PRHDT and CDR2 as FYEKMQ (reference sequence). V dropped 5 bases and J dropped 2 bases, with 12 bases sitting between them. The CDR3 region is CASSLPDINTEAFL. The CDR3 region has the DNA TGTGCCAGCAGCCTACCGGACATAAACACTGAAGCTTTCTTA.

Comment on this clonotype: A far more abundant clone sits one base away, making this likely a read error. The rearrangement links TRBV14 to TRBJ2-7, with D tentatively TRBD1 or TRBD2 (5 bases each). Germline CDR1 SGHDN, CDR2 FVKESK. CDR3 size: 15 residues. The V gene lost 3 bases and the J gene lost 7 bases, with 19 bases spanning the gap. CDR3 DNA: TGTGCCAGCAGCCAGATTACTGGGGGTTACAATGAGCAGTACTTC. It encodes CASSQITGGYNEQYF.

The chain links TRBV19 to TRBJ2-2; a weak D match, TRBD1 (6 bases). The V gene's germline CDR1 is LNHDA and CDR2 SQIVND (reference sequence). CDR3 length: 16 amino acids. V was pared by 4 bases and J by 1 base, with 13 bases between. This CDR3 is CASSTGDKLNTGELFF. CDR3 DNA: TGTGCCAGTAGTACCGGGGACAAATTGAACACCGGGGAGCTGTTTTTT.

This clonotype occurred many times. The chain carries TRBV5-1 and TRBJ2-3; D is ambiguous. Trimming pared 5 bases from V and 0 bases from J, leaving 13 bases between. The CDR3 contains 15 residues. The V gene's germline CDR1 is SGHRS and CDR2 YFSETQ. The CDR3 bases are TGCGCCAGCAGACGGAACACCGCTAGCACAGATACGCAGTATTTT. Translated, it gives CASRRNTASTDTQYF.

In its sample, this clonotype was seen many times. The gene calls are TRBV2 and TRBJ1-2; D is perhaps TRBD1 (6 bases). V was shortened by 6 bases and J by 3 bases, with 17 bases between the two germline ends. The CDR3 length is 15 residues. Germline V gene sequence: CDR1 SNHLY, CDR2 FYNNEI. DNA of the CDR3: TGTGCCAGCAGGGTATCGATTACAGGGTACTATGGCTACACCTTC. Translation: CASRVSITGYYGYTF.

This clonotype has ten or more counts. The chain carries TRBV7-9 and TRBJ1-1, with a weak D call TRBD1 (5 bases). This CDR3 is 17 amino acids long. CDR1 is SEHNR and CDR2 is FQNEAQ in the germline V gene (reference sequence). Trimming left V 5 bases short and J 4 bases short, with 23 bases between. DNA for the CDR3: TGTGCCAGCAGCGCCAGACGGGGGACCGGTCGGGGCACTGAAGCTTTCTTT. It is translated as CASSARRGTGRGTEAFF.

This clonotype has a count of ten or more. This chain connects TRBV15 to TRBJ1-5; no reliable D call. The CDR3 sequence is 17 residues long. Germline-derived CDR1 and CDR2 are LNHNV and YYDKDF (reference sequence). Trimming cost V 0 bases and J 3 bases, with 15 bases left between them. CDR3 bases: TGTGCCACCAGCAGAGAGGCCCCCCTCGAGTACAATCAGCCCCAGCATTTT. Its translation: CATSREAPLEYNQPQHF.

This clonotype has at least ten counts. The CDR3 bases are TGCAGCGTTGAACGGGGGTACCAAGAGACCCAGTACTTC. This translates into CSVERGYQETQYF. The chain has TRBV29-1 and TRBJ2-5; the D gene is possibly TRBD2 (6 bases). CDR1 and CDR2 (germline): SQVTM, ANQGSEA. The CDR3 covers 13 residues. V dropped 2 bases and J dropped 0 bases, with 7 bases sitting between them.

With respect to this clonotype: Given a far larger clone just one base away, this is likely a sequencing read error. This is likely a read error, given that the CDR3 carries no conserved phenylalanine or tryptophan at its end. It is unclear where the CDR3 begins or ends on the DNA, so no DNA is shown, and the CDR3 is as TCRdb lists it. The rearrangement uses TRBV1 and TRBJ2-7; the table's D call, TRBD1, was not checked against the DNA. TRBV1 is given as a pseudogene. The CDR3 totals 17 residues, both ends included. The CDR3 loop reads CASSQESPDRSYYEQYS.

The chain uses TRBV20-1 and TRBJ2-1, with 9 bases aligning to TRBD2. There are 17 residues in the CDR3. With 0 bases clipped from V and 8 bases from J, the junction kept 14 bases outside the gene matches. Looked up from germline, CDR1 is DFQATT and CDR2 is SNEGSKA (reference sequence). The CDR3 DNA follows: TGCAGTGCTAGAGATCCTCAGAAGGGACTAGCAGGAGATGAGCAGTTCTTC. Residues: CSARDPQKGLAGDEQFF.

The CDR3 loop reads CSAGGGQPQHF. Here the CDR3 DNA reads TGCAGTGCTGGGGGAGGTCAGCCCCAGCATTTT. The chain is built from TRBV20-1 and TRBJ1-5; possibly TRBD1 for D (5 bases). From germline, CDR1 is DFQATT and CDR2 SNEGSKA (reference sequence). The ends were cut back, 5 bases at V and 6 bases at J, with 8 bases in the middle. CDR3 length: 11 amino acids.

CDR3 nucleotide sequence: TGTGCCAGCAGCCCGGATGGGTACAATGAGCAGTTCTTC. It translates to CASSPDGYNEQFF. The chain carries TRBV7-9 and TRBJ2-1, with no clear D. This CDR3 comprises 13 residues. Germline lookup yields CDR1 SEHNR and CDR2 FQNEAQ (reference sequence). The V end lost 5 bases, the J end lost 4 bases, and 9 bases lay between the germline ends.

This clonotype was picked up many times. The V call is TRBV3-1, the J call TRBJ2-7; 8 bases line up with TRBD1. This CDR3 spans 14 amino acids. After removal of 3 bases from V and 7 bases from J, the junction contained 8 bases not matched to a gene. Germline V gene lookup returns CDR1 LGHDT and CDR2 YNNKEL (reference sequence). CDR3 protein: CASSQWDRMGEQYF. The DNA for the CDR3 is TGTGCCAGCAGCCAGTGGGACAGGATGGGGGAGCAGTACTTC.

This clonotype appeared many times. The chain recombines TRBV20-1 with TRBJ2-1; 7 positions match TRBD1. J lost 8 bases, V lost 6 bases, and 13 bases had no gene match. The CDR3 extends over 14 amino acids. Germline V lookup: CDR1 DFQATT, CDR2 SNEGSKA (reference sequence). DNA for the CDR3: TGCAGTGCGGACGAAGACAGGGTGGACCATGAGCAGTTCTTC. As protein: CSADEDRVDHEQFF.